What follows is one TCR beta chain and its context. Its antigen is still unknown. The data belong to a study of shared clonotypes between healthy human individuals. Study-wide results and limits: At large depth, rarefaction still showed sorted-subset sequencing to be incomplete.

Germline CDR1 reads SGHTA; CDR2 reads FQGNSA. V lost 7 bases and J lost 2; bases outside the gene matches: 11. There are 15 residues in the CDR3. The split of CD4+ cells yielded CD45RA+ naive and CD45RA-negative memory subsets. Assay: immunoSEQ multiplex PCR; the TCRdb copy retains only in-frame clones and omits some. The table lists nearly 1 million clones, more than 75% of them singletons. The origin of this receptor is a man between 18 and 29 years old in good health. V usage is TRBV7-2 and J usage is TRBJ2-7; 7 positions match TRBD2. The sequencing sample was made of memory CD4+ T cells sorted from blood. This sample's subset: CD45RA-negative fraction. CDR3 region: CASTTGLGVTYEQYF. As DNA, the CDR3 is TGTGCCAGCACCACAGGACTAGGCGTGACCTACGAGCAGTACTTC.